This is a list of T cell receptor beta chains from one sample in a study of human T cells and chemical hapten exposure. A single record per CDR3 protein comes from TCRdb applying MiXCR to the RACE reads. The sample records more than 55,000 distinct CDR3 sequences, 10% to 12% being singletons. The sample in question was whole blood, obtained in connection with sensitization to the hapten diphenylcyclopropenone (DPC). The source is a woman in her forties with alopecia areata. Some clones in this sample may be carry-over from other donors' samples. The CDR3 runs from the conserved cysteine through the conserved F or W. The order of the fields is J gene, V gene, clone size, D gene, CDR3 protein, CDR3 DNA. The D gene is left open where the match is weak. Clone size is not always given. Where it is, it says once, few, many or a class for expanded clones.

>TRBJ1-4|TRBV4-1|few|-
CASSPIGPTNEKLFF
TGCGCCAGCAGTCCCATAGGTCCAACTAATGAAAAACTGTTTTTT
>TRBJ2-5|TRBV7-9|many|TRBD1
CASSHLPGQGKETQYF
TGTGCCAGCAGCCACCTCCCGGGACAGGGAAAAGAGACCCAGTACTTC
>TRBJ2-5|TRBV19|once|-
CASSLGAVETQYF
TGTGCCAGTTCGCTGGGGGCGGTTGAGACCCAGTACTTC
>TRBJ2-7|TRBV9|-|-
CASSLGGVNVGEQYF
TGTGCCAGCAGCCTCGGCGGGGTCAACGTGGGGGAGCAGTACTTC
>TRBJ1-2|TRBV6-2/TRBV6-3|-|-
CASSPGRGYTF
TGTGCCAGCAGTCCGGGAAGGGGCTACACCTTC
>TRBJ1-2|TRBV4-3|-|-
CASSQAGMYGYTF
TGCGCCAGCAGCCAAGCAGGCATGTATGGCTACACCTTC
>TRBJ2-1|TRBV14|few|TRBD1
CASSHPDRGNEQFF
TGTGCCAGCAGCCACCCGGACAGGGGAAATGAGCAGTTCTTC
>TRBJ1-5|TRBV21-1|few|-
CASSKGQGNQPQHF
TGTGCCAGCAGCAAAGGACAGGGAAATCAGCCCCAGCATTTT
>TRBJ1-1|TRBV6-2/TRBV6-3|few|-
CASSSAQQAFF
TGTGCCAGCAGCTCTGCACAGCAAGCTTTCTTT
>TRBJ1-2|TRBV29-1|many|-
CSVEDHRSYGYTF
TGCAGCGTTGAAGATCACAGAAGCTATGGCTACACCTTC
>TRBJ2-2|TRBV7-6|few|-
CASSLVQVWAGELFF
TGTGCCAGCAGCTTAGTCCAGGTCTGGGCCGGGGAGCTGTTTTTT
>TRBJ1-2|TRBV28|few|-
CASSLPTGPIYGYTF
TGTGCCAGCAGTTTGCCCACGGGACCAATTTATGGCTACACCTTC
>TRBJ2-5|TRBV6-2/TRBV6-3|few|-
CASSYDGTQYF
TGTGCCAGCAGTTACGATGGGACCCAGTACTTC
>TRBJ2-7|TRBV18|-|TRBD1
CASSPGQGDTYEQYF
TGTGCCAGCTCACCCGGACAGGGAGATACCTACGAGCAGTACTTC
>TRBJ2-1|TRBV7-2|few|-
CASSPGTSFNEQFF
TGTGCCAGCAGCCCTGGGACTTCATTCAATGAGCAGTTCTTC
>TRBJ1-5|TRBV11-2|-|-
CASSLGRFNQPQHF
TGTGCCAGCAGCTTAGGGCGGTTCAATCAGCCCCAGCATTTT
>TRBJ1-5|TRBV28|-|TRBD1
CASSSLTQGALTSRRGNQPQHF
TGTGCCAGCAGTTCACTAACTCAGGGGGCCTTAACATCACGTCGGGGCAATCAGCCCCAGCATTTT
>TRBJ1-4|TRBV6-2/TRBV6-3|many|-
CASSSREGLQKLFF
TGTGCCAGCAGTTCCAGGGAGGGGTTGCAAAAACTGTTTTTT
>TRBJ2-3|TRBV10-3|-|-
CATQGSTDTQYF
TGTGCCACTCAGGGGAGCACAGATACGCAGTATTTT
>TRBJ1-1|TRBV29-1|-|-
CSGARPGSGTEAFF
TGCAGCGGCGCACGGCCAGGGTCAGGGACTGAAGCTTTCTTT
>TRBJ2-1|TRBV11-2|many|-
CASSLTGSYNEQFF
TGTGCCAGCAGCTTAACAGGCTCCTACAATGAGCAGTTCTTC
>TRBJ1-1|TRBV7-9|few|-
CAIIPDRPNTEAFF
TGTGCAATAATCCCGGACAGACCGAACACTGAAGCTTTCTTT
>TRBJ2-7|TRBV4-3|-|-
CASSQEGQGLAEQYF
TGCGCCAGCAGCCAAGAAGGACAAGGTCTAGCTGAGCAGTACTTC
>TRBJ1-2|TRBV7-8|few|-
CASSLSGRGVDGYTF
TGTGCCAGCAGCCTGTCGGGGCGGGGAGTAGATGGCTACACCTTC
>TRBJ2-3|TRBV21-1|many|-
CASSKGGPDTQYF
TGTGCCAGCAGCAAAGGGGGGCCAGATACGCAGTATTTT
>TRBJ2-1|TRBV6-4|few|-
CASSDSSRENANEQFF
TGTGCCAGCAGTGACTCGAGTCGGGAGAACGCAAATGAGCAGTTCTTC
>TRBJ2-7|TRBV6-2/TRBV6-3|-|TRBD1
CASSSRPGQGDEQYF
TGTGCCAGCAGTTCCAGACCGGGACAGGGTGACGAGCAGTACTTC
>TRBJ2-5|TRBV7-2|-|TRBD2
CASSPGLAGPTQYF
TGTGCCAGCAGCCCGGGACTAGCGGGGCCAACCCAGTACTTC
>TRBJ2-3|TRBV12-3/TRBV12-4|many|-
CASIRGVGRDTQYF
TGTGCCAGCATTCGGGGAGTCGGCCGCGATACGCAGTATTTT
>TRBJ1-4|TRBV5-6|few|-
CATPPPRALVEKLFF
TGTGCCACCCCTCCTCCCAGGGCACTGGTTGAAAAACTGTTTTTT
>TRBJ2-3|TRBV20-1|many|TRBD1
CSAARTGGGDTQYF
TGCAGTGCTGCTAGGACAGGGGGTGGTGATACGCAGTATTTT
>TRBJ1-1|TRBV5-6|-|-
CASSLAGEAFF
TGTGCCAGCAGCCTAGCAGGGGAAGCTTTCTTT
>TRBJ2-5|TRBV11-3|many|-
CASSLKRGETQYF
TGTGCCAGCAGCTTGAAGAGGGGTGAGACCCAGTACTTC
>TRBJ2-7|TRBV3-2|many|-
CASSQGGLAGATYEQYF
TGTGCCAGCAGCCAAGGAGGACTAGCGGGAGCGACCTACGAGCAGTACTTC
>TRBJ2-6|TRBV25-1|few|-
CASSEKRGANVLTF
TGTGCCAGCAGTGAGAAACGGGGGGCCAACGTCCTGACTTTC
>TRBJ1-1|TRBV7-2|few|-
CASSFYDRRNTEAFF
TGTGCCAGCAGCTTTTATGACAGGCGGAACACTGAAGCTTTCTTT
>TRBJ1-2|TRBV29-1|medium-sized|TRBD1
CSVVPGGGNYGYTF
TGCAGCGTTGTCCCAGGGGGCGGTAACTATGGCTACACCTTC
>TRBJ2-7|TRBV11-2|-|-
CASSVPPGLEQYF
TGTGCCAGCAGTGTACCCCCCGGCCTCGAGCAGTACTTC
>TRBJ2-5|TRBV15|many|TRBD1
CATSRRTGGQETQYF
TGTGCCACCAGCAGGCGTACAGGGGGCCAAGAGACCCAGTACTTC
>TRBJ1-2|TRBV19|many|-
CASNLFGQTNYGYTF
TGTGCCAGTAACCTATTCGGACAGACTAACTATGGCTACACCTTC
>TRBJ2-7|TRBV12-1|few|-
CASSFAASGRSYEQYF
TGTGCCAGCAGCTTTGCGGCTAGCGGGAGATCCTACGAGCAGTACTTC
>TRBJ2-1|TRBV2|-|TRBD2
CASSLSGREQFF
TGTGCCAGCAGTCTTAGCGGGAGGGAGCAGTTCTTC
>TRBJ1-2|TRBV6-1|once|-
CASSEGSVGRGYTF
TGTGCCAGCAGTGAAGGCTCCGTTGGGCGGGGCTACACCTTC
>TRBJ1-2|TRBV18|-|TRBD1
CASSPDRGGNYGYTF
TGTGCCAGCTCACCCGACAGGGGAGGAAACTATGGCTACACCTTC
>TRBJ2-7|TRBV4-1|-|TRBD1
CASSQGGQGGHEQYF
TGCGCCAGCAGCCAAGGGGGACAGGGGGGCCACGAGCAGTACTTC
>TRBJ1-2|TRBV7-6|-|-
CASSLSGKPVDGYTF
TGTGCCAGCAGCTTAAGTGGGAAACCGGTGGATGGCTACACCTTC
>TRBJ2-3|TRBV5-1|-|-
CASSLEQVTTDTQYF
TGCGCCAGCAGCTTGGAACAGGTTACCACAGATACGCAGTATTTT
>TRBJ1-1|TRBV6-5|few|-
CASSYSGETGIGEAFF
TGTGCCAGCAGTTACTCGGGGGAAACAGGGATCGGTGAAGCTTTCTTT
>TRBJ1-5|TRBV19|-|-
CASSSKGDSYSNQPQHF
TGTGCCAGTAGTAGTAAGGGCGACAGCTATAGCAATCAGCCCCAGCATTTT
>TRBJ2-5|TRBV3-2|many|-
CASSPYYWTQETQYF
TGTGCCAGCAGCCCGTACTACTGGACGCAAGAGACCCAGTACTTC